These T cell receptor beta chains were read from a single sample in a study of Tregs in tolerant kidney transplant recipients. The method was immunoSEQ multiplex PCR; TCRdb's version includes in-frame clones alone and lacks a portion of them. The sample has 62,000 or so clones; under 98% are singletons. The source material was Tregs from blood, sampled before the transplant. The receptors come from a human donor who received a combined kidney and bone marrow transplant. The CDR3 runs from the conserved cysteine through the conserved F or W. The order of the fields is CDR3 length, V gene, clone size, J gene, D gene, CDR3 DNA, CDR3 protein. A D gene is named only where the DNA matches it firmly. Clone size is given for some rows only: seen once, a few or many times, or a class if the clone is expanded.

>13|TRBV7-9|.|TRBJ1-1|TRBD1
TGTGCCAGCAGCCTGGACAGGGGCACTGAAGCTTTCTTT
CASSLDRGTEAFF
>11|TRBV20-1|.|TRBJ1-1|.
TGCAGTGCTGCTCGTAGCACTGAAGCTTTCTTT
CSAARSTEAFF
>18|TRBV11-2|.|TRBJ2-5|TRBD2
TGTGCCAGCAGCTTAAGGTTGAAGTCACTAGCGGGAGTACAGACCCAGTACTTC
CASSLRLKSLAGVQTQYF
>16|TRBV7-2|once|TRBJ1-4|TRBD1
TGTGCCAGCAGCTTAGCGGGGACAGGGTTAAATGAAAAACTGTTTTTT
CASSLAGTGLNEKLFF
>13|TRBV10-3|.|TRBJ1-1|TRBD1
TGTGCCATCAGTGTTGACAGGGTCACTGAAGCTTTCTTT
CAISVDRVTEAFF
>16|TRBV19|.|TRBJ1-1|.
TGTGCCAGTTCTTGGACAGCCCCCGTCCGATGGACTGAAGCTTTCTTT
CASSWTAPVRWTEAFF
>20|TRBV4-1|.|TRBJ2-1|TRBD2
TGCGCCAGCAGCCAAGTCGCCGGGACTAGCGGGACCCATTCCTACAATGAGCAGTTCTTC
CASSQVAGTSGTHSYNEQFF
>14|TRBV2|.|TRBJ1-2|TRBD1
TGTGCCAGCAGTGATCCAGGACAGGGCGGTGGCTACACCTTC
CASSDPGQGGGYTF
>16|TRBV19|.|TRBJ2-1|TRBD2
TGTGCCAGTAGCGGACTCTTTAGCGGGGGCTACAATGAGCAGTTCTTC
CASSGLFSGGYNEQFF
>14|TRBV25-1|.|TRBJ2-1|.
TGTGCCAGCATCGGCGGGAATCGTCGCGGGGAGCAGTTCTTC
CASIGGNRRGEQFF
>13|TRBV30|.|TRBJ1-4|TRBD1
TGTGCCTGGACAGGGTACAGGGGGCGAAAACTGTTTTTT
CAWTGYRGRKLFF
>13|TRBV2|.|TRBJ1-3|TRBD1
TGTGCCAGACAACAGGGGACTGGAAACACCATATATTTT
CARQQGTGNTIYF